One sample yielded the 21 T cell receptor beta chains listed below, sequenced in a study of cytomegalovirus exposure and HLA in healthy donors. A multiplex PCR was run with 60 Vbeta primers and 13 Jbeta primers. The method was immunoSEQ multiplex PCR; TCRdb's version includes in-frame clones alone and lacks a portion of them. Of about 180,000 clones in the sample, 80% were seen once. Material for sequencing was PBMCs. The receptors here all came from a man younger than 40 in good health and CMV-seropositive.

This rearrangement joins TRBV27 to TRBJ2-7, with 9 bases identical to TRBD2. V was clipped by 5 bases and J by 5 bases; unmatched bases: 4. This CDR3 has 13 residues. CDR1 is MNHEY, CDR2 SMNVEV, per germline (reference sequence). The CDR3 loop is CASSPIAGDEQYF. The DNA for the CDR3 is TGTGCCAGCAGTCCCATAGCGGGAGACGAGCAGTACTTC.

This clone was seen only a few times. V usage is TRBV21-1 and J usage is TRBJ2-2; the D call in the table, TRBD2, was not verified against the DNA. TRBV21-1 is listed as a pseudogene. This CDR3 has 17 residues. CDR3 loop: CASSKRSSGRDTGELFF. The CDR3 DNA sequence: TGTGCCAGCAGCAAAAGGTCTAGCGGGAGGGACACCGGGGAGCTGTTTTTT.

J is TRBJ1-5 and V is TRBV4-2, with 9 positions matching TRBD1. Trimming took 4 bases from V and 6 from J; bases not matched to a gene: 7. CDR1 and CDR2 (germline): LGHNA, YNFKEQ. The CDR3 sequence is 15 residues long. CDR3 loop: CASSPNRGLAQPQHF. In nucleotides, the CDR3 is TGTGCCAGCAGCCCGAACAGGGGGCTGGCTCAGCCCCAGCATTTT.

The CDR3 loop reads CASSRSRGQPQHF. The CDR3 nucleotides are TGTGCCAGCAGTCGGAGCCGGGGTCAGCCCCAGCATTTT. J is TRBJ1-5 and V is TRBV6-5; D is unclear. Trimming left V 5 bases short and J 6 bases short, with 11 bases between. There are 13 residues in the CDR3. Germline CDR1 MNHEY, CDR2 SVGAGI.

This clone was found a few times. The J gene is TRBJ2-2, the V gene TRBV19; the D is unclear. V was clipped by 5 bases and J by 6 bases, with 13 bases between them. CDR3 size: 14 residues. CDR1 LNHDA and CDR2 SQIVND come from the germline V gene (reference sequence). The CDR3 DNA reads as TGTGCCAGTAGTGCAGTAGACACTGCCGGGGAGCTGTTTTTT. Translated: CASSAVDTAGELFF.

The chain uses TRBV4-2 and TRBJ2-1; 8 bases are shared with TRBD1. V shed 3 bases, J shed 7 bases, and the junction held 14 bases outside the gene matches. The length of the CDR3 is 17 residues. The germline V gene encodes CDR1 LGHNA and CDR2 YNFKEQ. The CDR3 spells CASSQGRMGQVRNEQFF. CDR3 sequence (DNA): TGTGCCAGCAGCCAGGGGAGAATGGGACAGGTTAGAAATGAGCAGTTCTTC.

V is TRBV6-1 and J is TRBJ2-1, with unresolved D. Germline V gene data show CDR1 as MNHNS and CDR2 as SASEGT. The CDR3 runs 14 residues. Trimming took off 2 bases at V and 6 bases at J, with 11 bases between the two ends. The CDR3 DNA is TGTGCCAGCAGTGAACCGACGGAGATCAATGAGCAGTTCTTC. This encodes CASSEPTEINEQFF.

The table lists this clone with a count of one. The J gene is TRBJ2-3, the V gene TRBV2; D is perhaps TRBD2 (5 bases). The V and J ends lost 6 bases and 4 bases respectively, with 17 bases between them. Per germline, CDR1 SNHLY and CDR2 FYNNEI. The CDR3 has 15 amino acids. CDR3 loop: CASRDPGGFSDTQYF. The CDR3 DNA sequence: TGTGCCAGCAGGGACCCCGGAGGTTTTTCAGATACGCAGTATTTT.

This chain links TRBV13 with TRBJ2-3, with 12 positions matching TRBD1. Germline CDR1 PRHDT, CDR2 FYEKMQ (reference sequence). This CDR3 has 15 residues. With 5 bases clipped from V and 5 bases from J, the junction kept 5 bases outside the gene matches. The CDR3 bases are TGTGCCAGCAGCCTTGGGACAGGGGGCGAAGATACGCAGTATTTT. The encoded protein is CASSLGTGGEDTQYF.

The V and J genes are TRBV4-2 and TRBJ2-7; D call uncertain. Looked up from germline, CDR1 is LGHNA and CDR2 is YNFKEQ. The CDR3 totals 14 residues. Between the trimmed V and J ends, which lost 1 base and 4 bases, there was a span of 11 bases. DNA for the CDR3: TGTGCCAGCAGCCAAGTTTCTCAGTCATACGAGCAGTACTTC. This translates into CASSQVSQSYEQYF.

The chain couples TRBV27 to TRBJ2-7; 8 bases agree with TRBD2. The ends lost 10 bases at V and 2 bases at J; junction bases unmatched: 7. Per germline, CDR1 MNHEY and CDR2 SMNVEV (reference sequence). This CDR3 spans 13 amino acids. CDR3 DNA: TGTGCCACCTCGACTAGCGACACCTACGAGCAGTACTTC. Translated: CATSTSDTYEQYF.

The CDR3 reads CASSPTSGSSGLETQYF. DNA of the CDR3: TGTGCCAGCAGTCCGACTAGCGGGAGTTCCGGTCTAGAGACCCAGTACTTC. The chain carries TRBV7-6 and TRBJ2-5; 12 nucleotides agree with TRBD2. The length of the CDR3 is 17 residues. CDR1 and CDR2 (germline): SGHVS, FNYEAQ. Trimming removed 6 bases from V and 4 bases from J; junction bases left unmatched: 12.

The chain has TRBV9 and TRBJ1-1; D is possibly TRBD1 (6 bases). Looked up from germline, CDR1 is SGDLS and CDR2 is YYNGEE. The germline V and J ends were trimmed by 3 bases and 2 bases, with 17 bases remaining between them. The CDR3 consists of 16 residues. In DNA form, the CDR3 reads TGTGCCAGCAGCGCCCCAGGGGAAACCTATAACACTGAAGCTTTCTTT. It specifies CASSAPGETYNTEAFF.

V gene TRBV5-4 combines with J gene TRBJ1-2, with D possibly TRBD1 on 6 matching bases. The CDR3 covers 14 residues. The V end was cut by 3 bases, the J end by 8 bases, with 17 bases between. CDR1 and CDR2 from the germline V gene are SGHNT and YYREEE (reference sequence). In DNA, the CDR3 is TGTGCCAGCAGCTCAACCGGGACATTGCCCGGCTACACCTTC. Translation: CASSSTGTLPGYTF.

The rearrangement links TRBV7-9 to TRBJ2-1; the D gene is possibly TRBD1 (5 bases). This CDR3 has 9 residues. V shed 5 bases and J shed 15 bases, with 8 bases lying between them. Per the germline V gene, CDR1 is SEHNR and CDR2 is FQNEAQ (reference sequence). This CDR3 reads CASSTQGFF. DNA of the CDR3: TGTGCCAGCAGCACCCAGGGGTTCTTC.

The rearrangement links TRBV27 to TRBJ2-5; the match to TRBD1 covers 9 bases. Per germline, CDR1 MNHEY and CDR2 SMNVEV (reference sequence). This CDR3 contains 15 residues. After removal of 7 bases from V and 2 bases from J, the junction contained 8 bases not matched to a gene. CDR3 sequence reads: CASTPPGTGQETQYF. The CDR3 bases are TGTGCCAGCACTCCCCCCGGGACAGGGCAAGAGACCCAGTACTTC.

This clone occurred a few times. The CDR3 coding sequence is TGTGCCAGCAGCTTAGATCTAGCGAGCTCCTACAATGAGCAGTTCTTC. This encodes CASSLDLASSYNEQFF. The V call is TRBV11-3, the J call TRBJ2-1; maybe TRBD2 (6 bases). This CDR3 contains 16 residues. The V gene's germline CDR1 is SGHNT and CDR2 YENEEA. With 0 bases removed from V and 0 bases from J, the gap between germline ends came to 9 bases.

The chain couples TRBV7-9 to TRBJ2-5, with D possibly being TRBD2 (6 bases). The J call may be faulty, since TRBJ2-7 better matches the DNA end. The CDR3 extends over 14 amino acids. Germline assignment: CDR1 SEHNR and CDR2 FQNEAQ (reference sequence). This CDR3 is CASSLLSGGYEQYF. Here the CDR3 DNA reads TGTGCCAGCAGCTTACTTTCAGGAGGGTACGAGCAGTACTTC.

V is TRBV7-2 and J is TRBJ1-3; D is perhaps TRBD1 (6 bases). The CDR3 is made up of 14 amino acids. V was cut by 6 bases and J by 4 bases, with 13 bases left in between. Germline CDR1 SGHTA, CDR2 FQGNSA. This CDR3 reads CASSPQGSGNTIYF. Here the CDR3 DNA reads TGTGCCAGCAGTCCACAGGGCTCAGGAAACACCATATATTTT.

The chain is built from TRBV27 and TRBJ1-2; D call uncertain. This CDR3 region has 14 residues. The V end was cut by 5 bases, the J end by 8 bases, with 18 bases between. Looked up from germline, CDR1 is MNHEY and CDR2 is SMNVEV (reference sequence). In DNA form, the CDR3 reads TGTGCCAGCAGTCCACAGAGGGCCTACAAGGGCTACACCTTC. Residues: CASSPQRAYKGYTF.

The rearrangement uses TRBV5-8 and TRBJ1-1; D not certain. Germline CDR1 is SGHTS and CDR2 is YDEGEE. The CDR3 runs to 15 residues. Between the trimmed V and J ends, which lost 0 bases and 1 base, there was a span of 10 bases. CDR3 residues: CASSLELVGNTEAFF. CDR3 DNA: TGTGCCAGCAGCTTGGAGCTGGTCGGGAACACTGAAGCTTTCTTT.